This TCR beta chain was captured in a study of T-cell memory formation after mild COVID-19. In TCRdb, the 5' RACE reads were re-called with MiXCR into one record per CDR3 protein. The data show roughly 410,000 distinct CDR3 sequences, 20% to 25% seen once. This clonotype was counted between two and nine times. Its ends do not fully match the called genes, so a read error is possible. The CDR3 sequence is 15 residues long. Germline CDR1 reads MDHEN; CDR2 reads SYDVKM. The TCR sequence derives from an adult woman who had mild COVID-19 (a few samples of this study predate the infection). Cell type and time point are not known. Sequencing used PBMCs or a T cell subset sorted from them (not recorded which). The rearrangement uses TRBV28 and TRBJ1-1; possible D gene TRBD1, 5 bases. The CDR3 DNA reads TGTGCCAGCAGGTTATCCCTGGGGGAGGGCACTGAAGCTTTCTTT. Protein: CASRLSLGEGTEAFF.